These 2 T cell receptor beta chains share one sample of origin, sequenced in a study of beta chain features in type 1 diabetes. Overall study results and limits: In all four CD4+ subsets, TCRB CDR3 length was significantly, moderately reduced in type 1 diabetes.

The entirety of the isolated RNA underwent reverse transcription, so expressed TCRB transcripts were sequenced. Profiling relied on immunoSEQ multiplex PCR, and the TCRdb table lists in-frame clones only, not all of them. Among a few hundred thousand clones listed, approximately 15% were seen once. Their recognized antigens are unknown. The material sequenced was naive CD4+ T cells from blood. Receptors were obtained from a man aged 18 to 29 with type 1 diabetes.

This clone was detected only a few times. The J gene is TRBJ2-1, the V gene TRBV15, with TRBD2 identical over 11 bases. The CDR3 consists of 15 residues. Trimming removed 5 bases from V and 8 bases from J; junction bases left unmatched: 8. Germline CDR1 is LNHNV and CDR2 is YYDKDF (reference sequence). The chain's CDR3 is CATSRLAGGRDEQFF. The CDR3 region has the DNA TGTGCCACCAGCCGGCTAGCGGGGGGCCGGGATGAGCAGTTCTTC. The full variable domain, rest sourced from reference TRBV15 and TRBJ2-1, is DAMVIQNPRYQVTQFGKPVTLSCSQTLNHNVMYWYQQKSSQAPKLLFHYYDKDFNNEADTPDNFQSRRPNTSFCFLDIRSPGLGDTAMYLCATSRLAGGRDEQFFGPGTRLTVL.

The chain uses TRBV19 and TRBJ2-4; tentative D call: TRBD1 (6 bases). The germline V and J ends were trimmed by 5 bases and 6 bases, with 17 bases remaining between them. The CDR3 covers 15 residues. Germline CDR1 and CDR2: LNHDA and SQIVND (reference sequence). As DNA, the CDR3 is TGTGCCAGTAGTCCGGACAGTAGGATCAGAAACATTCAGTACTTC. It specifies CASSPDSRIRNIQYF.